These 27 T cell receptor beta chains originate from one sample sequenced in a study of cytomegalovirus exposure and HLA in healthy donors. The PCR contained 60 Vbeta and 13 Jbeta primers. Profiling relied on immunoSEQ multiplex PCR, and the TCRdb table lists in-frame clones only, not all of them. This sample has 70,000 to 95,000 clones, with about 84% found just once. The specimen was PBMCs. These receptors originate from a man aged 18 to 30 in good health and CMV-seronegative.

This clone was seen only once. V gene TRBV4-2 combines with J gene TRBJ2-7, with D possibly matching TRBD2 (6 bases). Germline CDR1 and CDR2: LGHNA and YNFKEQ. Between the trimmed V and J ends, which lost 0 bases and 2 bases, there was a span of 14 bases. The CDR3 is 16 residues long. DNA of the CDR3: TGTGCCAGCAGCCAAGAGGGGGGATACACCGCCTACGAGCAGTACTTC. Its protein is CASSQEGGYTAYEQYF.

This clone was picked up a small number of times. The CDR3 DNA reads TGTGCCAGCAGTTACTCTTCAGGCACTTCCGAGCAGTACTTC. Protein sequence: CASSYSSGTSEQYF. J is TRBJ2-7 and V is TRBV6-5, with no clear D. Germline V gene lookup returns CDR1 MNHEY and CDR2 SVGAGI. Trimming removed 0 bases from V and 6 bases from J, with 12 bases in between. CDR3 length: 14 residues.

This clone was counted between two and nine times. The V and J genes are TRBV4-1 and TRBJ1-6, with D uncertain. Germline lookup yields CDR1 MGHRA and CDR2 YSYEKL. The V end was cut by 2 bases, the J end by 5 bases, with 10 bases between. The CDR3 covers 15 residues. CDR3 residues: CASSQTGNNNSPLHF. In DNA, the CDR3 is TGCGCCAGCAGCCAAACGGGAAATAATAATTCACCCCTCCACTTT.

Turning to this clone: An end of the junction differs from the germline gene, which may be a read error. The chain employs TRBV7-9 and TRBJ1-2; the D gene is possibly TRBD1 (6 bases). This CDR3 region has 14 residues. Germline lookup yields CDR1 SEHNR and CDR2 FQNEAQ (reference sequence). This CDR3 reads CSSSLGRTEDGYTF. CDR3 nucleotides: TGTTCCAGCAGCTTAGGCCGGACAGAGGATGGCTACACCTTC.

The chain links TRBV4-2 to TRBJ2-1, with D unresolved. The CDR3 loop spans 13 amino acids. Trimming took off 1 base at V and 8 bases at J, with 9 bases between the two ends. The V gene's germline CDR1 is LGHNA and CDR2 YNFKEQ. The DNA for the CDR3 is TGTGCCAGCAGCCAAGTCCTAGGTGATGAGCAGTTCTTC. Its translation is CASSQVLGDEQFF.

As DNA, the CDR3 is TGTGCCAGCAGCCAGAACACTGAAGCTTTCTTT. It is translated as CASSQNTEAFF. The chain joins TRBV11-2 to TRBJ1-1; the D is unclear. The CDR3 runs 11 residues. Trimming cost V 5 bases and J 1 base, with 2 bases left between them. The germline CDR1 and CDR2 sequences are SGHAT and FQNNGV.

The chain couples TRBV10-3 to TRBJ1-2; TRBD1 matches at 9 bases. There are 14 residues in the CDR3. Germline CDR1 ENHRY, CDR2 SYGVKD. J gave up 7 bases and V 7 bases, and 10 bases lay outside the gene matches. CDR3 loop: CAINVGTGSGGYTF. DNA of the CDR3: TGTGCCATCAATGTAGGGACAGGGTCGGGTGGCTACACCTTC.

V and J are TRBV9 and TRBJ1-3; no clear D gene. This CDR3 contains 12 residues. From germline, CDR1 is SGDLS and CDR2 YYNGEE. Trimming stripped 1 base from V and 9 bases from J, with 8 bases between. CDR3 region: CASSVIGSTIYF. DNA for the CDR3: TGTGCCAGCAGCGTAATTGGGAGCACCATATATTTT.

The chain uses TRBV19 and TRBJ1-2; no reliable D call. The germline gives CDR1 LNHDA, CDR2 SQIVND (reference sequence). CDR3 size: 15 residues. V was shortened by 7 bases and J by 0 bases, with 15 bases between the two germline ends. This CDR3 reads CASKEVIRANYGYTF. The CDR3 region has the DNA TGTGCCAGTAAGGAGGTAATTAGAGCTAACTATGGCTACACCTTC.

This clone appeared a single time. V gene TRBV6-5 combines with J gene TRBJ1-1; 11 bases line up with TRBD1. The V gene's germline CDR1 is MNHEY and CDR2 SVGAGI. The CDR3 totals 15 residues. J gave up 6 bases and V 7 bases, and 10 bases lay outside the gene matches. CDR3 sequence (DNA): TGTGCCAGCATGGACAGGGGGCTCTTTACGGCTGAAGCTTTCTTT. Translation: CASMDRGLFTAEAFF.

The chain has TRBV29-1 and TRBJ2-5, with 8 bases identical to TRBD2. CDR3 size: 16 residues. Germline V gene lookup returns CDR1 SQVTM and CDR2 ANQGSEA. The V gene end was trimmed by 5 bases and the J gene end by 1 base; junction bases not matched to a gene: 12. The CDR3 sequence is CSVPPLRLAGQETQYF. The CDR3 nucleotides are TGCAGCGTTCCGCCGCTGAGGCTAGCGGGCCAAGAGACCCAGTACTTC.

This rearrangement joins TRBV19 to TRBJ1-2; perhaps TRBD1 as D (5 bases). The germline V gene has CDR1 LNHDA and CDR2 SQIVND (reference sequence). The CDR3 has 12 residues. V lost 7 bases and J 0 bases, leaving 6 bases between the germline ends. The CDR3: CASIGANYGYTF. DNA of the CDR3: TGTGCCAGTATAGGGGCTAACTATGGCTACACCTTC.

CDR3 bases: TGTGCCAGCAGCTTGGGACAGGGCGTGAATTCACCCCTCCACTTT. Amino acid sequence: CASSLGQGVNSPLHF. V usage is TRBV5-4 and J usage is TRBJ1-6; TRBD1 aligns across 7 bases. This CDR3 contains 15 residues. CDR1 and CDR2 (germline): SGHNT, YYREEE (reference sequence). Unmatched junction bases numbered 4, after V lost 0 bases and J lost 7 bases. The full variable domain, with the rest looked up from reference TRBV5-4 and TRBJ1-6, is ETGVTQSPTHLIKTRGQQVTLRCSSQSGHNTVSWYQQALGQGPQFIFQYYREEENGRGNFPPRFSGLQFPNYSSELNVNALELDDSALYLCASSLGQGVNSPLHFGNGTRLTVT.

This clone was seen only a few times. The chain joins TRBV11-2 to TRBJ2-6; 10 bases are shared with TRBD1. Unmatched junction bases numbered 4, after V lost 2 bases and J lost 0 bases. The CDR3 is 18 residues long. Germline V gene data show CDR1 as SGHAT and CDR2 as FQNNGV. CDR3 amino acids: CASSLRGTGVSGANVLTF. CDR3 bases: TGTGCCAGCAGCTTACGAGGGACAGGGGTCTCTGGGGCCAACGTCCTGACTTTC. Looking up the rest from reference TRBV11-2 and TRBJ2-6 gives the full variable domain: EAGVAQSPRYKIIEKRQSVAFWCNPISGHATLYWYQQILGQGPKLLIQFQNNGVVDDSQLPKDRFSAERLKGVDSTLKIQPAKLEDSAVYLCASSLRGTGVSGANVLTFGAGSRLTVL.

This chain connects TRBV14 to TRBJ1-3; 9 nucleotides match TRBD1. Germline V gives CDR1 SGHDN, CDR2 FVKESK. The CDR3 contains 15 residues. V shed 3 bases and J 3 bases; nucleotides not matched to a gene: 3. CDR3 bases: TGTGCCAGCAGCCACCACAGGGGGCTTGGAAACACCATATATTTT. It codes for CASSHHRGLGNTIYF.

The V gene is TRBV30, the J gene TRBJ1-2; the match to TRBD1 covers 8 bases. Per the germline V gene, CDR1 is GTSNPN and CDR2 is SVGIG (reference sequence). CDR3 length: 13 amino acids. V lost 1 base and J lost 4; bases outside the gene matches: 2. CDR3 in amino acids: CAWSGTGLYGYTF. The DNA for the CDR3 is TGTGCCTGGAGTGGGACAGGGCTCTATGGCTACACCTTC.

The chain couples TRBV18 to TRBJ2-5, with D uncertain. The J call is doubtful: the DNA matches TRBJ2-7 better. Per the germline V gene, CDR1 is KGHSH and CDR2 is LQKENI. This CDR3 spans 11 amino acids. For the CDR3, the DNA is TGTGCCAGCTCACCGAACTACGAGCAGTACTTC. Translated: CASSPNYEQYF.

The rearrangement links TRBV19 to TRBJ1-5, with D possibly matching TRBD1 (5 bases). This CDR3 comprises 12 residues. V lost 10 bases and J lost 5, with 12 bases in between. The germline V gene has CDR1 LNHDA and CDR2 SQIVND (reference sequence). DNA of the CDR3: TGTGCCACCAAGCAGGGTTATCAGCCCCAGCATTTT. Its translation: CATKQGYQPQHF.

The V and J genes are TRBV19 and TRBJ2-7; D unresolved. With 4 bases removed from V and 3 bases from J, the gap between germline ends came to 19 bases. CDR3 length: 16 residues. CDR1 and CDR2 (germline): LNHDA, SQIVND (reference sequence). This CDR3 is CASSTQLGSLFYEQYF. For the CDR3, the DNA is TGTGCCAGTAGTACCCAGCTGGGCTCTTTGTTCTACGAGCAGTACTTC.

The chain uses TRBV13 and TRBJ1-1; 8 bases map to TRBD1. Unmatched junction bases numbered 9, after V lost 6 bases and J lost 0 bases. Germline values: CDR1 PRHDT, CDR2 FYEKMQ (reference sequence). The CDR3 totals 16 residues. This CDR3 is CASRGQSTGVNTEAFF. In nucleotides, the CDR3 is TGTGCCAGCAGAGGCCAATCGACAGGGGTGAACACTGAAGCTTTCTTT.

This CDR3 is CASSLGTGGNQPQHF. CDR3 DNA sequence: TGTGCCAGCAGCTTGGGAACAGGGGGGAATCAGCCCCAGCATTTT. The V gene is TRBV5-8, the J gene TRBJ1-5; 8 positions match TRBD1. V shed 0 bases and J 4 bases; nucleotides not matched to a gene: 3. The CDR3 runs 15 residues. In germline, CDR1 is SGHTS, CDR2 YDEGEE.

The chain joins TRBV6-5 to TRBJ2-5, with 10 positions matching TRBD2. The V gene's germline CDR1 is MNHEY and CDR2 SVGAGI. The trim removed 6 bases at V and 4 bases at J, leaving 5 bases unmatched. This CDR3 spans 14 amino acids. In DNA form, the CDR3 reads TGTGCCAGCAGGGAGCGGGGGGGCCCAGAGACCCAGTACTTC. It specifies CASRERGGPETQYF.

The V and J genes are TRBV28 and TRBJ1-2, with TRBD1 as a possible D gene (5 bases). The CDR3 sequence is 11 residues long. Germline V gene lookup returns CDR1 MDHEN and CDR2 SYDVKM. V lost 4 bases and J lost 6, with 6 bases in between. CDR3 amino acids: CASSSTDGYTF. The CDR3 nucleotides are TGTGCCAGCAGTTCGACAGATGGCTACACCTTC.

The chain links TRBV29-1 to TRBJ1-1; TRBD1 might be the D (5 bases). The CDR3 is 14 amino acids. CDR1 is SQVTM and CDR2 is ANQGSEA in the germline V gene. Trimming left V 8 bases short and J 1 base short, with 17 bases between. CDR3 sequence: CSSKNGGPNTEAFF. CDR3 sequence (DNA): TGCAGCTCAAAGAACGGGGGACCGAACACTGAAGCTTTCTTT.

The chain combines TRBV18 with TRBJ1-1; 8 bases map to TRBD1. Germline V gene data show CDR1 as KGHSH and CDR2 as LQKENI. CDR3 length: 15 residues. V was pared by 5 bases and J by 1 base, with 6 bases of the junction left unmatched. The CDR3 DNA reads as TGTGCCAGCTCAGGACAGGGTAGAGGGAACACTGAAGCTTTCTTT. It is translated as CASSGQGRGNTEAFF.

The V and J genes are TRBV18 and TRBJ2-1, with TRBD2 matching over 12 bases. Germline CDR1 is KGHSH and CDR2 is LQKENI. Trimming at V came to 5 bases and at J to 4 bases, leaving 9 bases not matched to a gene. The CDR3 has 17 amino acids. CDR3 sequence reads: CASSAVHLAGGYNEQFF. For the CDR3, the DNA is TGTGCCAGCTCAGCCGTACATCTAGCGGGGGGGTACAATGAGCAGTTCTTC.

The rearrangement joins TRBV4-1 to TRBJ1-2; no clear D. Germline assignment: CDR1 MGHRA and CDR2 YSYEKL. The V and J ends lost 0 bases and 1 base respectively, with 6 bases between them. This CDR3 contains 14 residues. CDR3 coding DNA: TGCGCCAGCAGCCAAGATCCCCATAACTATGGCTACACCTTC. Translating gives CASSQDPHNYGYTF.